The 8 T cell receptor beta chains below all came from one sample that was sequenced in a study of identical twins. MiXCR, run by TCRdb on the 5' RACE reads, gives a single entry per CDR3 protein. The sample has 250,000 or so distinct CDR3 sequences; 7.5% are singletons. These data were also filed under a second study, of yellow fever vaccine responses in identical twins.

Sequencing input: CD8+ T cells sorted from blood. The receptors originated from a young woman in good health.

This chain joins TRBV11-2 and TRBJ2-7; a weak D match, TRBD1 (6 bases). V lost 2 bases and J 4 bases, leaving 9 bases between the germline ends. The CDR3 runs 13 residues. Germline CDR1 and CDR2: SGHAT and FQNNGV. The CDR3 here is CASSLWGTYEQYV. DNA for the CDR3: TGTGCCAGCAGCTTATGGGGGACATACGAGCAGTACGTC.

This clonotype was seen more than once but under ten times. The chain recombines TRBV20-1 with TRBJ2-3; no definite D call. V shed 0 bases and J shed 1 base, with 17 bases lying between them. CDR1 is DFQATT and CDR2 is SNEGSKA in the germline V gene (reference sequence). This CDR3 comprises 17 residues. DNA for the CDR3: TGCAGTGCTAGAGATCTGCTTCGTGAGGACCGCACAGATACGCAGTATTTT. Translating it yields CSARDLLREDRTDTQYF.

This clonotype was observed a few times. The V gene is TRBV7-3, the J gene TRBJ2-1, with 15 nucleotides matching TRBD2. J gave up 6 bases and V 2 bases, and 2 bases lay outside the gene matches. The CDR3 totals 16 residues. Germline-derived CDR1 and CDR2 are SGHTA and FQGTGA. The CDR3 nucleotides read TGTGCCAGCAGCTTAGGACTAGCGGGAGGGGGCAATGAGCAGTTCTTC. Translated: CASSLGLAGGGNEQFF.

This clonotype was detected ten times or more. V and J are TRBV12-3 or TRBV12-4 and TRBJ2-1, with 11 nucleotides matching TRBD2. The CDR3 runs 14 residues. The ends lost 7 bases at V and 4 bases at J; junction bases unmatched: 3. The CDR3 DNA reads as TGTGCCAGCAACCCTAGCGGGAGGTACAATGAGCAGTTCTTC. This encodes CASNPSGRYNEQFF.

In its sample, this clonotype was seen a few times. The chain uses TRBV19 and TRBJ1-4; a possible D gene is TRBD1 (6 bases). V was clipped by 5 bases and J by 0 bases, with 10 bases between them. Germline V CDR1 and CDR2: LNHDA, SQIVND (reference sequence). This CDR3 region has 15 residues. The CDR3 DNA reads TGTGCCAGTAGTTTTCGACAGGCAACTAATGAAAAACTGTTTTTT. Amino acid sequence: CASSFRQATNEKLFF.

In its sample, this clonotype was seen many times. This chain joins TRBV7-9 and TRBJ2-3; D is ambiguous. From germline, CDR1 is SEHNR and CDR2 FQNEAQ (reference sequence). The CDR3 totals 12 residues. V lost 5 bases and J lost 6, with 9 bases in between. The CDR3, as DNA: TGTGCCAGCAGCCCAATTGGGGATACGCAGTATTTT. Translating it yields CASSPIGDTQYF.

In nucleotides, the CDR3 is TGTGCCAGCAGCTTAGATCCGTCCTCCTACGAGCAGTACGTC. It translates to CASSLDPSSYEQYV. The chain is built from TRBV11-2 and TRBJ2-7, with D uncertain. The length of the CDR3 is 14 residues. The V end was cut by 0 bases, the J end by 0 bases, with 6 bases between. Germline loops: CDR1 SGHAT, CDR2 FQNNGV.

This clonotype was counted only a few times. The V gene is TRBV2, the J gene TRBJ2-7, with 9 bases lining up with TRBD1. The junction had 4 bases not matched to a gene; V was cut back by 2 bases and J by 2 bases. CDR3 length: 15 residues. Per the germline V gene, CDR1 is SNHLY and CDR2 is FYNNEI. The CDR3 is CASSELGQGAYEQYV. CDR3 nucleotides: TGTGCCAGCAGTGAATTGGGACAGGGAGCCTACGAGCAGTACGTC.